This TCR beta chain was obtained from a study of blood T cell repertoires in COVID-19. Background on the study: T cells, B-cell-depleted T cells, or PBMCs supplied cDNA or gDNA.

Deletions cut 4 bases from V and 4 bases from J, with 17 bases between. Germline assignment: CDR1 SGHRS and CDR2 YFSETQ. The CDR3 runs to 15 residues. Authors' analysis steps: Reference gene primer amplification in the assay estimated nucleated cell counts. Assay used: immunoSEQ multiplex PCR; TCRdb lists only in-frame clones, some missing. V and J calls and clone size are as listed in that table; D and trimming were resolved from the DNA. This sample has 62,000 or so clones, with 80% to 90% found just once. This rearrangement joins TRBV5-1 to TRBJ1-2; D perhaps matches TRBD1 (6 bases). This sequence originates from a woman in her fifties or sixties with acute or convalescent COVID-19. Sequencing was carried out using peripheral blood. The CDR3 coding sequence is TGCGCCAGCAGCCCTAATTGGGGCAGGGGCTATGGCTACACCTTC. This gives the protein CASSPNWGRGYGYTF.